This TCR beta chain is from a study of blood T cells in healthy people across ages (dated by TCRdb to about 2015). For the study in its entirety: In model experiments, roughly one uniquely barcoded TCR beta cDNA molecule per two T cells was captured by template switching. Using deep sequencing normalized with unique cDNA molecular identifiers, the study measured how TCR beta repertoire diversity changes with age. The donors were split into four age groups: young (average 16 years), middle-aged (nearly 40), aged (over 55) and long-lived (roughly 80). Donors of different ages were randomly distributed across sequencing lanes to avoid experimental bias. Two additional independent replicas of 1 million unique cDNA reads from the same blood draw were analyzed for two donors (one aged 18 to 30 and one aged 80 or older).

V lost 3 bases and J lost 4 bases; the stretch between them is 14 bases long. The CDR3 spans 15 residues, from the cysteine through the phenylalanine. Here the CDR3 DNA is all that survives: 45 bases in frame from base 1. Paper-wide results and their limitations: As age increased, observed TCR beta diversity per million T cells dropped in a roughly linear way, and a significant reduction was already evident by age about 40. A strong correlation was found between observed TCR beta diversity and the percentage of naive T cells measured by flow cytometry. Estimates of total diversity from one million sequenced T cells were regarded as lower bounds and underestimates. The long-lived group showed more naive CD4+ T cells, fewer expanded clones and increased TCR diversity than the aged group, suggesting age selection. The CMV infection status of donors was not known, potentially confounding age-related changes in expanded clonotypes. Because profiling used bulk unsorted PBMCs, naive and antigen-experienced compartments could not be compared conclusively.

The library was generated by 5' RACE. The instrument was an Illumina HiSeq 2500. The second PCR ran for roughly 7 to 11 cycles and used a J-beta primer mix along with a sample-barcoded 5' primer. Each TCR beta cDNA molecule received a unique molecular identifier from a template-switch 5' adaptor carrying 12 random nucleotides. Each sample yielded at least 3 million CDR3-containing paired-end reads. All of the RNA was converted into first-strand cDNA using the Mint cDNA synthesis kit, with a TRBC-specific oligonucleotide serving as the primer. After uracil-DNA glycosylase treatment, a first 18-cycle PCR used universal primers M1SS and BC2_uni_R on all cDNA. As for the authors' bioinformatics: For normalization, 1 million high-quality reads, each with a distinct molecular identifier, were randomly selected from each sample. Instead of being binned into consensus sequences, reads with shared molecular identifiers were discarded. CDR3 identification, clonotype clustering and error correction used MiTCR with a Q25 quality threshold and the strictest error-elimination algorithm. Lower-bound total TCR beta diversity was estimated with a nonparametric unseen species model using Euler transformation. The public sequencing data were trimmed at Q25 with fastp and processed into clonotypes with MiXCR by TCRdb, which kept only in-frame beta chains. CDR3 protein sequences are deduplicated, and each keeps its most common genes and DNA. TCRdb's processing, not the authors', yielded these V and J calls. This sample is represented by 1.5 million to 1.9 million distinct CDR3 sequences; about 45% of them were singletons. The ten largest make up about 3.8% of the sample.

The sample holds a few counts of this clonotype. Its antigen is unknown. No base quality information exists; no much larger clone differs at one position. The donors were a few dozen Caucasian individuals from Russia, aged 6 to 90 years, who were systemically healthy. Approximately 9.3 milliliters of peripheral blood were collected from each donor into EDTA-treated Vacutainer tubes. PBMCs were isolated by Ficoll-Paque density-gradient centrifugation, with at least 6 million obtained per sample. Total RNA, at least 5 micrograms per sample, was extracted from PBMCs with Trizol reagent. For every donor, an aliquot of PBMCs went through flow cytometry to measure the percentages of naive CD45RAhigh/CD27high T cells.

The sequence came from a woman aged 18-29 years in good health. Sequencing was carried out using blood. The chain is made from TRBV12-3 or TRBV12-4 and TRBJ2-3; TRBD2 is a possible D gene, resting on 6 matching bases. The DNA sequence reads TGTGCCAGCAGTTTGTCGGGAGAAATCTCAGATACGCAGTATTTT. The encoded protein is CASSLSGEISDTQYF.